This entry lists 31 T cell receptor beta chains sequenced from one sample in a study of CD8+ T cells in alopecia areata (dated by TCRdb to the late 2010s). The sample's treatment or condition label is to be understood as: oral pan-JAK inhibitor, 5-10 mg twice daily. The library was built by means of the immunoSEQ multiplex PCR assay. RNA was extracted from all samples and reverse transcribed into cDNA, which served as template for TCR sequencing. Held by TCRdb, this immuneACCESS table contains in-frame sequences only and omits some clones. Under half of the omission traces to an unresolved V gene where checked; the cause of the rest is unknown. This sample comprises approximately 100,000 clones, approximately 63% of them detected only once. Of the sample, around 15% is held by the ten largest clones. This sample comprised CD8+ T cells sorted from blood, obtained at approximately week 60, from a patient treated with tofacitinib. These receptors came from a human donor with alopecia areata.

This chain joins TRBV25-1 and TRBJ1-1; 9 bases fit TRBD1. After removal of 2 bases from V and 3 bases from J, the junction contained 7 bases not matched to a gene. Germline V gives CDR1 MGHDK, CDR2 SYGVNS. The CDR3 has 16 amino acids. The CDR3 DNA sequence: TGTGCCAGCAGTGAAGGGACAGGGCTATCGGACACTGAAGCTTTCTTT. It translates to CASSEGTGLSDTEAFF.

The chain recombines TRBV28 with TRBJ2-7; TRBD1 is a possible D gene (6 bases). The V end was cut by 3 bases, the J end by 5 bases, with 11 bases between. Germline V gives CDR1 MDHEN, CDR2 SYDVKM. The CDR3 is 13 amino acids. The CDR3 loop is CASSLARGNEQYF. The CDR3, as DNA: TGTGCCAGCAGTTTGGCCAGGGGAAACGAGCAGTACTTC.

This chain links TRBV27 with TRBJ2-3, with 9 bases that match TRBD1. V was clipped by 0 bases and J by 3 bases; unmatched bases: 10. The length of the CDR3 is 18 residues. Looked up from germline, CDR1 is MNHEY and CDR2 is SMNVEV (reference sequence). The CDR3 DNA reads as TGTGCCAGCAGTTTATCGGTTTCACGGGACAGGGTAACAGATACGCAGTATTTT. As protein: CASSLSVSRDRVTDTQYF.

The chain employs TRBV29-1 and TRBJ1-2; maybe TRBD1 (6 bases). This CDR3 spans 13 amino acids. V was cut by 6 bases and J by 5 bases, with 16 bases left in between. Looked up from germline, CDR1 is SQVTM and CDR2 is ANQGSEA. The CDR3 bases are TGCAGCGTCGCAGATGACAGGTTTTATGGCTACACCTTC. This sequence encodes CSVADDRFYGYTF.

V is TRBV18 and J is TRBJ2-3; D unresolved. Trimming pared 1 base from V and 4 bases from J, leaving 9 bases between. The germline V gene encodes CDR1 KGHSH and CDR2 LQKENI. The CDR3 has 14 amino acids. As DNA, the CDR3 is TGTGCCAGCTCACCACAGACTCATTCAGATACGCAGTATTTT. Protein product: CASSPQTHSDTQYF.

V gene TRBV4-1 combines with J gene TRBJ2-7, with 10 bases identical to TRBD2. Germline CDR1 MGHRA, CDR2 YSYEKL. V was pared by 3 bases and J by 3 bases, with 5 bases of the junction left unmatched. The CDR3 sequence is 15 residues long. Here the CDR3 reads CASSQTGTSVYEQYF. The CDR3 DNA reads as TGCGCCAGCAGCCAGACCGGGACTAGCGTCTACGAGCAGTACTTC.

The chain couples TRBV29-1 to TRBJ1-2; 8 bases fit TRBD1. The germline V gene has CDR1 SQVTM and CDR2 ANQGSEA. The ends lost 6 bases at V and 5 bases at J; junction bases unmatched: 11. CDR3 size: 14 residues. CDR3 DNA sequence: TGCAGCGTACCAGGGGGCCCCTTTGGGTATGGCTACACCTTC. This translates into CSVPGGPFGYGYTF.

This clone was detected a few times. This rearrangement joins TRBV19 to TRBJ1-2, with D possibly matching TRBD1 (6 bases). CDR1 LNHDA and CDR2 SQIVND come from the germline V gene (reference sequence). This CDR3 comprises 15 residues. V lost 4 bases and J 0 bases, leaving 12 bases between the germline ends. This CDR3 reads CASSTQGQPNYGYTF. The CDR3 DNA is TGTGCCAGTAGTACCCAGGGGCAGCCTAACTATGGCTACACCTTC.

This clone occurred a few times. V gene TRBV30 combines with J gene TRBJ2-1; TRBD2 agrees at 8 bases. J was trimmed by 5 bases and V by 1 base; bases with no gene match: 4. The CDR3 is 14 residues long. The germline CDR1 and CDR2 sequences are GTSNPN and SVGIG (reference sequence). CDR3 protein: CAWSARGGHNEQFF. The CDR3 DNA reads TGTGCCTGGAGTGCCCGGGGGGGCCACAATGAGCAGTTCTTC.

The chain has TRBV9 and TRBJ1-2, with D unclear. V lost 0 bases to trimming and J lost 6 bases, with 0 bases between them. The CDR3 spans 10 residues. CDR1 and CDR2 (germline): SGDLS, YYNGEE. The CDR3 here is CASSVDGYTF. CDR3 nucleotides: TGTGCCAGCAGCGTAGATGGCTACACCTTC.

The chain combines TRBV30 with TRBJ1-3; TRBD1 agrees at 8 bases. This CDR3 is 14 amino acids long. Germline V gives CDR1 GTSNPN, CDR2 SVGIG (reference sequence). Trimming cost V 5 bases and J 2 bases; bases outside gene matches: 5. The CDR3 sequence: CAWSTGVTGNTIYF. The DNA of the CDR3 is TGTGCCTGGTCGACAGGGGTGACTGGAAACACCATATATTTT.

V is TRBV4-2 and J is TRBJ2-1; no clear D gene. The length of the CDR3 is 12 residues. V lost 8 bases, J lost 6 bases, and 11 bases lay in between. Germline V gene data show CDR1 as LGHNA and CDR2 as YNFKEQ. CDR3 sequence reads: CASVSPGNEQFF. Written as DNA, the CDR3 is TGTGCCAGCGTCTCCCCCGGCAATGAGCAGTTCTTC.

Written as DNA, the CDR3 is TGTGCCTGGAGTGTCACCTACGAGCAGTACTTC. This codes for CAWSVTYEQYF. This chain uses TRBV30 with TRBJ2-7; D is uncertain. Germline CDR1 is GTSNPN and CDR2 is SVGIG (reference sequence). The V end was cut by 0 bases, the J end by 2 bases, with 2 bases between. CDR3 length: 11 amino acids.

J is TRBJ1-2 and V is TRBV5-6; a weak D match, TRBD1 (5 bases). V was trimmed by 1 base and J by 8 bases, leaving 24 bases between them. Germline loops: CDR1 SGHDT, CDR2 YYEEEE. The CDR3 loop spans 17 amino acids. The CDR3 protein is CASSLYLGWGTSFGYTF. The CDR3 coding sequence is TGTGCCAGCAGCTTGTATTTGGGATGGGGGACGAGTTTCGGCTACACCTTC.

The rearrangement joins TRBV25-1 to TRBJ1-6; D perhaps matches TRBD1 (5 bases). CDR3 length: 14 amino acids. Trimming shortened V by 3 bases and J by 10 bases, and 13 bases separated the two germline ends. The germline gives CDR1 MGHDK, CDR2 SYGVNS. CDR3 protein: CASSDGQGNSPLHF. CDR3 bases: TGTGCCAGCAGTGACGGCCAGGGAAACTCACCCCTCCACTTT. The variable domain in full, with the rest retrieved from reference TRBV25-1 and TRBJ1-6, is EADIYQTPRYLVIGTGKKITLECSQTMGHDKMYWYQQDPGMELHLIHYSYGVNSTEKGDLSSESTVSRIRTEHFPLTLESARPSHTSQYLCASSDGQGNSPLHFGNGTRLTVT.

The rearrangement uses TRBV14 and TRBJ2-5; TRBD2 is a possible D gene (5 bases). With 4 bases removed from V and 1 base from J, the gap between germline ends came to 10 bases. From germline, CDR1 is SGHDN and CDR2 FVKESK. CDR3 length: 14 amino acids. In DNA form, the CDR3 reads TGTGCCAGCAGCCGGACTCGTCTCCAAGAGACCCAGTACTTC. Protein product: CASSRTRLQETQYF. The full variable domain, with the rest looked up from reference TRBV14 and TRBJ2-5, is EAGVTQFPSHSVIEKGQTVTLRCDPISGHDNLYWYRRVMGKEIKFLLHFVKESKQDESGMPNNRFLAERTGGTYSTLKVQPAELEDSGVYFCASSRTRLQETQYFGPGTRLLVL.

This clone has a handful of counts. The V gene is TRBV12-5, the J gene TRBJ1-1, with 9 bases fitting TRBD1. J lost 1 base, V lost 0 bases, and 6 bases had no gene match. This CDR3 contains 17 residues. Per germline, CDR1 LGHNT and CDR2 FRNRAP. The CDR3 region is CASGLVRTGEWNTEAFF. CDR3 sequence (DNA): TGTGCTAGTGGTTTGGTCCGGACAGGGGAGTGGAACACTGAAGCTTTCTTT.

V gene TRBV7-3 combines with J gene TRBJ2-2, with D hard to call. CDR3 size: 12 residues. V was cut by 4 bases and J by 6 bases, with 6 bases left in between. CDR1 is SGHTA, CDR2 FQGTGA, per germline. CDR3 protein: CASSSSAGELFF. The DNA of the CDR3 is TGTGCCAGCAGCTCCTCGGCCGGGGAGCTGTTTTTT.

The rearrangement joins TRBV29-1 to TRBJ1-2; D remains ambiguous. The CDR3 has 11 residues. The germline CDR1 and CDR2 sequences are SQVTM and ANQGSEA. V was cut by 2 bases and J by 4 bases, with 5 bases left in between. The CDR3 is CSVERAYGYTF. In nucleotides, the CDR3 is TGCAGCGTTGAACGCGCCTATGGCTACACCTTC.

The chain uses TRBV4-2 and TRBJ1-2; D is undetermined. The CDR3 is made up of 15 amino acids. Germline V gene data show CDR1 as LGHNA and CDR2 as YNFKEQ. V was clipped by 0 bases and J by 8 bases, with 16 bases between them. The CDR3 DNA reads TGTGCCAGCAGCCAAGAAGCGGAAAGAACCTTAGGCTACACCTTC. It specifies CASSQEAERTLGYTF.

This clone was observed a few times. V is TRBV13 and J is TRBJ2-1, with TRBD1 identical over 8 bases. CDR1 is PRHDT, CDR2 FYEKMQ, per germline (reference sequence). The CDR3 has 15 residues. With V trimmed by 0 bases and J by 3 bases, 1 base remained unmatched. CDR3 in DNA: TGTGCCAGCAGCTTAGGAGGGACAGGCTACAATGAGCAGTTCTTC. Protein: CASSLGGTGYNEQFF.

This clone was recorded a few times. The rearrangement joins TRBV7-3 to TRBJ2-7; weak D call: TRBD1 (7 bases). The germline V gene has CDR1 SGHTA and CDR2 FQGTGA. Trimming shortened V by 1 base and J by 0 bases, and 10 bases separated the two germline ends. The CDR3 length is 15 residues. Here the CDR3 reads CASSLNQGGSYEQYF. The CDR3 nucleotides are TGTGCCAGCAGCTTAAACCAGGGGGGCTCCTACGAGCAGTACTTC.

This clone was found once. V gene TRBV6-4 combines with J gene TRBJ2-3; TRBD2 aligns across 12 bases. Trimming cost V 6 bases and J 4 bases; bases outside gene matches: 5. The length of the CDR3 is 15 residues. Germline loops: CDR1 MRHNA, CDR2 SNTAGT. CDR3 in DNA: TGTGCCAGCAGCGAGACTAGCGGGGGCCCAGATACGCAGTATTTT. Translation: CASSETSGGPDTQYF.

The genes are TRBV7-9 and TRBJ1-5; possible D gene TRBD1, 5 bases. The germline gives CDR1 SEHNR, CDR2 FQNEAQ (reference sequence). The CDR3 has 14 amino acids. V lost 5 bases, J lost 5 bases, and 13 bases lay in between. As DNA, the CDR3 is TGTGCCAGCAGCCCAGGGACCGGACATCAGCCCCAGCATTTT. Its translation is CASSPGTGHQPQHF. The whole variable domain, filled in from reference TRBV7-9 and TRBJ1-5, reads DTGVSQNPRHKITKRGQNVTFRCDPISEHNRLYWYRQTLGQGPEFLTYFQNEAQLEKSRLLSDRFSAERPKGSFSTLEIQRTEQGDSAMYLCASSPGTGHQPQHFGDGTRLSIL.

The chain couples TRBV7-3 to TRBJ2-1, with D tentatively TRBD2 (6 bases). With 5 bases removed from V and 7 bases from J, the gap between germline ends came to 12 bases. Per germline, CDR1 SGHTA and CDR2 FQGTGA. The CDR3 is 13 amino acids. CDR3 sequence (DNA): TGTGCCAGCAGCGAGACTAGTCGGAATGAGCAGTTCTTC. Protein sequence: CASSETSRNEQFF. The full variable domain, rest sourced from reference TRBV7-3 and TRBJ2-1, is GAGVSQTPSNKVTEKGKYVELRCDPISGHTALYWYRQSLGQGPEFLIYFQGTGAADDSGLPNDRFFAVRPEGSVSTLKIQRTERGDSAVYLCASSETSRNEQFFGPGTRLTVL.

This clone was observed a handful of times. The chain employs TRBV10-3 and TRBJ2-7; 7 bases agree with TRBD2. This CDR3 contains 13 residues. The trim removed 11 bases at V and 3 bases at J, leaving 10 bases unmatched. CDR1 and CDR2 (germline): ENHRY, SYGVKD. The CDR3, as DNA: TGTGCCGCAGGAACGGGGGGATTCTACGAGCAGTACTTC. Amino acid sequence: CAAGTGGFYEQYF.

On this clone: Compared with germline, one end of the junction differs, possibly owing to a read error. V usage is TRBV7-7 and J usage is TRBJ2-6; the D is unclear. Germline-derived CDR1 and CDR2 are SSHAT and FNYEAQ (reference sequence). The CDR3 totals 15 residues. The CDR3 sequence is CASSKGPSGANVLTF. As DNA, the CDR3 is TGTGCTAGCAGCAAAGGGCCGTCTGGGGCCAACGTCCTGACTTTC.

In this sample, this clone turned up a few times. Mismatch with germline at one junction end may stem from a read error. The rearrangement joins TRBV5-5 to TRBJ2-5; 10 bases fit TRBD1. Germline CDR1 SGHKS, CDR2 YYEKEE (reference sequence). The CDR3 length is 17 residues. The CDR3 coding sequence is TGTGCCGGCAGCGGAGACCGGGACAGGGGAGCCCAAGAGACCCAGTACTTC. This translates into CAGSGDRDRGAQETQYF.

This sequence joins TRBV13 and TRBJ1-1, with 8 bases aligning to TRBD1. CDR3 length: 14 residues. V was clipped by 6 bases and J by 1 base; unmatched bases: 4. CDR1 is PRHDT, CDR2 FYEKMQ, per germline (reference sequence). The CDR3 DNA reads TGTGCCAGCAGTCCAGGGGGCCCGAACACTGAAGCTTTCTTT. Translated, it gives CASSPGGPNTEAFF. The complete variable domain, with remaining parts taken from reference TRBV13 and TRBJ1-1, reads AAGVIQSPRHLIKEKRETATLKCYPIPRHDTVYWYQQGPGQDPQFLISFYEKMQSDKGSIPDRFSAQQFSDYHSELNMSSLELGDSALYFCASSPGGPNTEAFFGQGTRLTVV.

CDR3 DNA: TGCGCCAGCAGCCAGGCTACGGACAGGAGGCAAGAAGCTTTCTTT. Its translation is CASSQATDRRQEAFF. The gene calls are TRBV4-1 and TRBJ1-1, with TRBD1 matching 7 bases. Looked up from germline, CDR1 is MGHRA and CDR2 is YSYEKL. The CDR3 is made up of 15 amino acids. The trim removed 3 bases at V and 8 bases at J, leaving 12 bases unmatched.

V usage is TRBV27 and J usage is TRBJ2-1, with TRBD2 identical over 10 bases. Trimming cost V 2 bases and J 9 bases; bases outside gene matches: 10. This CDR3 has 16 amino acids. CDR1 MNHEY and CDR2 SMNVEV come from the germline V gene (reference sequence). The CDR3 coding sequence is TGTGCCAGCAGTTTAGCCGTCGGGACTAGCGTTATTGAGCAGTTCTTC. It translates to CASSLAVGTSVIEQFF.